Listed below are T cell receptor beta chains from one sample, sequenced in a study of cytomegalovirus exposure and HLA in healthy donors. Profiling relied on immunoSEQ multiplex PCR, and the TCRdb table lists in-frame clones only, not all of them. The sample includes 120,000 or so clones, roughly a tenth seen only once; the top ten take 4% to 5%. Material: PBMCs. These receptors came from a woman younger than 35 in good health and CMV-seropositive. Both conserved end residues are trimmed from each CDR3. The D gene is left open where the match is weak. Size values are once, few and many counts, or a class for expanded clones, and some rows have none.

clone size	D gene	V gene	CDR3 protein
.	TRBD2	TRBV5-1	ASTGLALDEQY
.	.	TRBV10-3	AISEINSNQPQH
.	.	TRBV28	ASTPTVSTDTQY
few	.	TRBV27	ASTELGGARGNTGELF
.	TRBD2	TRBV5-6	ASSLQASGPSYNEQF
.	.	TRBV30	AWGQNYGYT
.	TRBD2	TRBV9	ASSIGLAGEGETQY
few	TRBD1	TRBV18	ASSPEKHRGSQH
.	TRBD2	TRBV30	AWSVGLAGLYNEQF
few	.	TRBV6-1	ASKYVGLDPYEQY
.	.	TRBV4-1	ASSQDPSVSPDTQY
few	.	TRBV11-2	ASSRQDDTQY
many	.	TRBV6-1	ASSPSPGSRDEQY
few	TRBD1	TRBV5-4	ASSLGRGTGPGELF
.	.	TRBV4-1	ASSQDLPGSTEAF
.	TRBD2	TRBV7-6	ASSSARLAGGLIGELF
.	.	TRBV19	ASSIGVVDQPQH
few	TRBD1	TRBV19	ASTWTGGGEKLF
.	.	TRBV7-6	ASSSLPGTQGYT
few	TRBD1	TRBV5-1	ASSSRKQGTNYGYT
.	.	TRBV25-1	ASSEEGGSYNEQF
few	.	TRBV28	ASSYRDQPQH
few	.	TRBV11-2	ASSLGFRQF
many	TRBD2	TRBV6-4	ASSDTSGSYNEQF
many	.	TRBV30	AWSKKGNQPQH
few	TRBD1	TRBV5-1	ASSWGAGTGGFEQY
few	.	TRBV7-9	ASSTPGLEDTDTQY
.	TRBD2	TRBV5-1	ASGRDYSYEQY
few	.	TRBV9	ASSAPGNGDNEQF
.	TRBD2	TRBV7-9	ASSRTSGTDTQY
few	.	TRBV29-1	SAPLDTGELF
.	TRBD1	TRBV10-2	ASRVARTGGAEQY
few	.	TRBV28	ASSLRRNTIY
.	.	TRBV7-2	ASSFRVGELF
few	.	TRBV5-4	ASSFSFDTEAF
.	TRBD1	TRBV6-1	ASSKGTGGADGYT
few	.	TRBV9	ASSVDLGSGELF
.	.	TRBV10-3	AIATRSSYEQY
many	.	TRBV12-5	ASGLTGQLGTEAF
.	TRBD2	TRBV7-9	ASSLRTSGTDTQY
.	TRBD1	TRBV28	ASSSFPGQNQPQH
few	.	TRBV4-1	ASSQDFRREQF
.	TRBD2	TRBV7-9	ASSKRAGTEETQY
.	.	TRBV21-1	ASSPQKGSGSKYEQY
few	.	TRBV27	ASTAVWRWEGAGELF
few	.	TRBV6-1	ASSDRTEVSHEQY
few	TRBD1	TRBV9	ASSPGTGRSEQY
few	.	TRBV28	ASSLVTKKGEKLF
.	.	TRBV27	ASSLGRLNTEAF
few	.	TRBV7-6	ASSFGILAHQETQY
.	.	TRBV7-2	ASELHGRIPYNEQF
few	.	TRBV11-3	ASQIQETQY
few	.	TRBV11-3	ASSLARLGRYSGANVLT
.	TRBD2	TRBV7-9	ASSLAGGWNTGELF
.	TRBD1	TRBV27	ASKWDRVADTQY
few	.	TRBV29-1	SVEGLMNTEAF
.	.	TRBV2	ASSDPSAGETQY
few	.	TRBV7-9	ASSLGQFEAF
few	.	TRBV6-4	ASSSPTGLSGNTIY
few	TRBD2	TRBV2	ASGRLVGRDEQF